This TCR beta chain is drawn from a study of beta chain features in type 1 diabetes. Study information: The samples had 100 million to 140 million sorted cells examined in all.

Study outcomes and limitations: Insertion counts at VDJ junctions were lower in type 1 diabetes patients, who also showed more deletions there. Sequencing of cDNA might inflate the share of cells that strongly express TCR. People with Type 1 diabetes carried modestly yet significantly shorter TCRB CDR3s in all four CD4+ subsets.

The length of the CDR3 is 16 residues. V was clipped by 2 bases and J by 4 bases, with 18 bases between them. From germline, CDR1 is SGHNT and CDR2 YYREEE (reference sequence). Isolated RNA was reverse transcribed in full, so expressed TCRB transcripts were sequenced. The assay was immunoSEQ multiplex PCR, and TCRdb's table has in-frame clones only and misses some. The sample lists 300,000 to 450,000 clones; roughly a fifth were seen once. About this clone itself: The antigen is not known.

The specimen sequenced was naive CD4+ T cells from blood. The TCR originated in a woman aged 18-29 years in good health. The chain carries TRBV5-4 and TRBJ1-2; D is perhaps TRBD1 (6 bases). The CDR3 is CASSLTGSGWGYGYTF. DNA of the CDR3: TGTGCCAGCAGCTTAACAGGGTCGGGGTGGGGCTATGGCTACACCTTC.